What follows are 21 T cell receptor beta chains derived from one specimen sequenced in a study of cytomegalovirus exposure and HLA in healthy donors. PCR involved 60 Vbeta and 13 Jbeta primers. Assay used: immunoSEQ multiplex PCR; TCRdb lists only in-frame clones, some missing. The data contain around 200,000 clones, about 88% of them singletons. Specimen: PBMCs. Every receptor here comes from a young woman in good health and CMV-seronegative.

The rearrangement joins TRBV21-1 to TRBJ2-7; the D call of TRBD1 is as the table states it, not checked on the DNA. TRBV21-1 is reported as a pseudogene. The CDR3 contains 12 residues. In DNA form, the CDR3 reads TGTGCCAAAGGGGGACATTTATACGAGCAGTACTTC. It encodes CAKGGHLYEQYF.

The CDR3 loop reads CATSREGASSDTQYF. CDR3 DNA sequence: TGTGCCACCAGCAGAGAGGGGGCTAGCTCTGATACGCAGTATTTT. The chain joins TRBV15 to TRBJ2-3, with a weak D call TRBD1 (6 bases). The CDR3 is made up of 15 amino acids. Germline lookup yields CDR1 LNHNV and CDR2 YYDKDF (reference sequence). V lost 0 bases, J lost 6 bases, and 13 bases lay in between.

In its sample, this clone was seen a few times. The rearrangement links TRBV11-2 to TRBJ2-2; the match to TRBD2 covers 9 bases. This CDR3 is built from 18 residues. Germline CDR1 is SGHAT and CDR2 is FQNNGV. Unmatched junction bases numbered 13, after V lost 5 bases and J lost 3 bases. CDR3 DNA sequence: TGTGCCAGCAGCGTGGGACTAGCCTTTGAGGAAGACACCGGGGAGCTGTTTTTT. Its protein is CASSVGLAFEEDTGELFF.

The chain is built from TRBV9 and TRBJ1-1; 8 bases agree with TRBD1. V lost 8 bases, J lost 0 bases, and 9 bases stayed unmatched. There are 15 residues in the CDR3. Germline loops: CDR1 SGDLS, CDR2 YYNGEE. The CDR3 region is CASRTGHDMNTEAFF. For the CDR3, the DNA is TGTGCCAGTAGGACAGGGCATGATATGAACACTGAAGCTTTCTTT.

The chain uses TRBV5-1 and TRBJ1-3; TRBD1 is a possible D gene (5 bases). Germline loops: CDR1 SGHRS, CDR2 YFSETQ. This CDR3 comprises 15 residues. Trimming took off 0 bases at V and 0 bases at J, with 7 bases between the two ends. CDR3 nucleotides: TGCGCCAGCAGCTTGGCAGGGATCTCTGGAAACACCATATATTTT. Amino acids: CASSLAGISGNTIYF.

V gene TRBV7-8 combines with J gene TRBJ2-1; 9 bases line up with TRBD2. There are 15 residues in the CDR3. CDR1 and CDR2 (germline): SGHVS, FQNEAQ. With V trimmed by 5 bases and J by 4 bases, 6 bases remained unmatched. The CDR3 nucleotides read TGTGCCAGCAGCCAGCGGGGGGCGGTATACAATGAGCAGTTCTTC. Amino acids: CASSQRGAVYNEQFF.

The chain has TRBV11-2 and TRBJ1-5, with D possibly matching TRBD1 (5 bases). Trimming took 5 bases from V and 6 from J, leaving 14 bases between them. CDR3 length: 14 amino acids. CDR1 is SGHAT and CDR2 is FQNNGV in the germline V gene. CDR3 bases: TGTGCCAGCAGCCTTGCCATAGGGGTTCAGCCCCAGCATTTT. Translation gives CASSLAIGVQPQHF.

The chain links TRBV7-2 to TRBJ2-7; 9 bases are shared with TRBD2. CDR3 length: 16 amino acids. Trimming took 0 bases from V and 2 from J; bases not matched to a gene: 5. Germline V gene data show CDR1 as SGHTA and CDR2 as FQGNSA. The CDR3 DNA reads as TGTGCCAGCAGCTTAGCAGCGGGAGGACCCACCTACGAGCAGTACTTC. Translation: CASSLAAGGPTYEQYF.

This chain uses TRBV5-8 with TRBJ2-7, with D maybe TRBD1 (6 bases). Germline V CDR1 and CDR2: SGHTS, YDEGEE. This CDR3 region has 16 residues. V was trimmed by 2 bases and J by 3 bases, leaving 18 bases between them. The CDR3 sequence: CASSFYLGARGYEQYF. CDR3 in DNA: TGTGCCAGCAGCTTTTACCTGGGGGCCAGGGGCTACGAGCAGTACTTC.

The chain has TRBV15 and TRBJ2-7; D unclear. Germline CDR1 and CDR2: LNHNV and YYDKDF (reference sequence). The CDR3 is 15 residues long. Between the trimmed V and J ends, which lost 0 bases and 0 bases, there was a span of 9 bases. CDR3: CATSRDLAFSYEQYF. CDR3 DNA sequence: TGTGCCACCAGCAGAGATCTGGCCTTCTCCTACGAGCAGTACTTC.

The gene calls are TRBV15 and TRBJ2-7, with D unclear. CDR1 and CDR2 from the germline V gene are LNHNV and YYDKDF (reference sequence). This CDR3 is 16 amino acids long. The V end lost 1 base, the J end lost 2 bases, and 15 bases lay between the germline ends. The CDR3, as DNA: TGTGCCACCAGCAGAGGTCCGGGTCAGTCGGCCTACGAGCAGTACTTC. As protein: CATSRGPGQSAYEQYF.

The V and J genes are TRBV5-1 and TRBJ2-1; D perhaps matches TRBD2 (6 bases). The germline V gene has CDR1 SGHRS and CDR2 YFSETQ. This CDR3 region has 13 residues. Trimming left V 4 bases short and J 4 bases short, with 9 bases between. The CDR3 is CASSPGDYNEQFF. The CDR3 DNA follows: TGCGCCAGCAGCCCGGGAGATTACAATGAGCAGTTCTTC.

The chain is built from TRBV5-1 and TRBJ1-1; TRBD1 matches at 8 bases. With V trimmed by 7 bases and J by 5 bases, 7 bases remained unmatched. In germline, CDR1 is SGHRS, CDR2 YFSETQ. This CDR3 has 13 residues. Here the CDR3 reads CASAWDRTTEAFF. DNA of the CDR3: TGCGCCAGCGCCTGGGACAGGACAACTGAAGCTTTCTTT.

This clone was observed a handful of times. This chain joins TRBV25-1 and TRBJ1-3; D gene ambiguous. The length of the CDR3 is 16 residues. Trimming pared 5 bases from V and 2 bases from J, leaving 16 bases between. CDR1 and CDR2 from the germline V gene are MGHDK and SYGVNS. For the CDR3, the DNA is TGTGCCAGCAGTTACCCCGGAGGAGTGACTGGAAACACCATATATTTT. Translating gives CASSYPGGVTGNTIYF.

In regard to this clone: Other DNA sequences in the same sample also yield this CDR3. The chain combines TRBV4-1 with TRBJ2-7; possible D gene TRBD2, 6 bases. Germline assignment: CDR1 MGHRA and CDR2 YSYEKL. The V and J ends lost 3 bases and 3 bases respectively, with 12 bases between them. The CDR3 consists of 14 residues. The CDR3 nucleotides are TGCGCCAGCAGCCAGGGCGGAGGGGTCTACGAGCAGTACTTC. Encoded protein: CASSQGGGVYEQYF.

CDR3 protein: CASSLEYGVYGYTF. DNA of the CDR3: TGCGCCAGCAGCTTGGAGTACGGGGTATATGGCTACACCTTC. The chain couples TRBV5-1 to TRBJ1-2; the D is unclear. Looked up from germline, CDR1 is SGHRS and CDR2 is YFSETQ. This CDR3 is built from 14 residues. The V end lost 0 bases, the J end lost 5 bases, and 11 bases lay between the germline ends.

The rearrangement links TRBV7-8 to TRBJ2-7; 7 bases map to TRBD1. V shed 2 bases and J 3 bases; nucleotides not matched to a gene: 10. Germline V CDR1 and CDR2: SGHVS, FQNEAQ. CDR3 length equals 16 residues. CDR3 DNA: TGTGCCAGCAGCTTAAGACCCCGGGACAGAGACTACGAGCAGTACTTC. Encoded protein: CASSLRPRDRDYEQYF.

This clone was observed a single time. The chain combines TRBV5-1 with TRBJ2-3, with TRBD2 matching over 8 bases. The CDR3 sequence is 17 residues long. The germline V gene encodes CDR1 SGHRS and CDR2 YFSETQ. V trimming: 3 bases; J trimming: 1 base; junction bases outside the gene matches: 10. CDR3 sequence (DNA): TGCGCCAGCAGCTCTTCGGGGGGGCCAGTGGGCACAGATACGCAGTATTTT. This sequence encodes CASSSSGGPVGTDTQYF.

The rearrangement uses TRBV6-5 and TRBJ1-5, with D maybe TRBD1 (6 bases). Trimming removed 11 bases from V and 5 bases from J, with 13 bases in between. This CDR3 has 12 amino acids. Looked up from germline, CDR1 is MNHEY and CDR2 is SVGAGI. The CDR3 DNA reads TGTGCCGCCGGGACAAATCATCAGCCCCAGCATTTT. Translating gives CAAGTNHQPQHF.

This chain joins TRBV25-1 and TRBJ1-2; the D is unclear. CDR1 and CDR2 (germline): MGHDK, SYGVNS. The V and J ends lost 6 bases and 4 bases respectively, with 15 bases between them. The CDR3 has 14 amino acids. In DNA, the CDR3 is TGTGCCAGCAGCGCGGGTCCGGCGCGCTATGGCTACACCTTC. It is translated as CASSAGPARYGYTF.

The chain couples TRBV7-2 to TRBJ2-3; D perhaps matches TRBD2 (5 bases). Trimming stripped 5 bases from V and 2 bases from J, with 20 bases between. Germline loops: CDR1 SGHTA, CDR2 FQGNSA. The CDR3 covers 17 residues. In DNA, the CDR3 is TGTGCCAGCAGCCATCCCAGGTCAGGACTCATCACAGATACGCAGTATTTT. Its protein is CASSHPRSGLITDTQYF.